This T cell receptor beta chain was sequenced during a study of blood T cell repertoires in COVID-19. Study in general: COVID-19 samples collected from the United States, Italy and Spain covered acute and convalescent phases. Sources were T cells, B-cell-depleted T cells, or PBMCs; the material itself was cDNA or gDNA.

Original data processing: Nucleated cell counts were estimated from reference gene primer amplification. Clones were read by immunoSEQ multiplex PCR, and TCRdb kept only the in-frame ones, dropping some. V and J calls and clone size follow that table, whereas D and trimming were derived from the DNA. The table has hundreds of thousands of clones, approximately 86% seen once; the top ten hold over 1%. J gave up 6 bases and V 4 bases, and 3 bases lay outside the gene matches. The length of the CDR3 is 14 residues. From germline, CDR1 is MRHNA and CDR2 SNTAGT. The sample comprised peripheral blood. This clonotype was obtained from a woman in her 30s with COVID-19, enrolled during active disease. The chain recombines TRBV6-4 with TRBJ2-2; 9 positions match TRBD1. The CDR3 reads CASSVRDRAGELFF. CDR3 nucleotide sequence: TGTGCCAGCAGTGTACGGGACAGGGCCGGGGAGCTGTTTTTT.